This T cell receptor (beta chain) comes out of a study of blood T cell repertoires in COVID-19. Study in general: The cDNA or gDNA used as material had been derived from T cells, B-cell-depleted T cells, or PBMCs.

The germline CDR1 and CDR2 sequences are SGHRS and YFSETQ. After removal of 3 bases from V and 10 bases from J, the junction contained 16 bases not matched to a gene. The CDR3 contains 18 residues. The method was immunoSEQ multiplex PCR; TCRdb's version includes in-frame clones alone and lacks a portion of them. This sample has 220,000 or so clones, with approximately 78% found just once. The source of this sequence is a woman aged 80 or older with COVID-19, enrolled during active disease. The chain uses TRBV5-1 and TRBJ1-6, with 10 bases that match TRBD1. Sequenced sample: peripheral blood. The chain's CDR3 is CASSSQGQGLSLGSPLHF. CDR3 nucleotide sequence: TGCGCCAGCAGCTCCCAGGGACAGGGGTTAAGCTTGGGATCACCCCTCCACTTT.